This TCR beta chain was recorded in a study of T cells in tuberculosis. TCRdb's table, derived via immunoSEQ multiplex PCR, lists solely in-frame clones and lacks some. Of some 34,000 clones in the sample, 70% to 90% are singletons; the top ten hold less than 6.5%. This clone was counted a single time. The antigen is unknown. Per the germline V gene, CDR1 is LGHNA and CDR2 is YSLEER. The CDR3 spans 16 residues. Losses at the gene ends were 0 bases for V and 4 bases for J; bases not matched to a gene: 6. Time point: new active TB diagnosis, blood taken before or within 7 days of starting treatment. Whole-study findings and limits: Active tuberculosis TCR-alpha repertoires lay closer to GMM-specific TCRs than IGRA-negative controls, suggesting clonal expansion.

The sequenced sample was PBMCs, obtained at tuberculosis diagnosis. The receptor was derived from an adult with tuberculosis. The chain carries TRBV4-3 and TRBJ1-3, with 7 bases identical to TRBD1. Here the CDR3 DNA reads TGCGCCAGCAGCCAAGATACGAGACAGGGAGGAAACACCATATATTTT. Translation: CASSQDTRQGGNTIYF.